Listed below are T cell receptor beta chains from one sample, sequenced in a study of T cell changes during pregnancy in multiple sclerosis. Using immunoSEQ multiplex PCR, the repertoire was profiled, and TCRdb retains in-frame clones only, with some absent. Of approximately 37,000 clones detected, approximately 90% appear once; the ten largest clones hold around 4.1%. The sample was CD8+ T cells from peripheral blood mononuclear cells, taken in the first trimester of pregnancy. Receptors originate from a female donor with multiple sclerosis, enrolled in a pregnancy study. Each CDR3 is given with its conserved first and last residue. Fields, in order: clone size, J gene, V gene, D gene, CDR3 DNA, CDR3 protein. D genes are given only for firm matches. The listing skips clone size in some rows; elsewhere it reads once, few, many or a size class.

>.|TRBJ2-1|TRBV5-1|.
TGCGCCAGCAGCTTAGCGGATGAGCAGTTCTTC
CASSLADEQFF
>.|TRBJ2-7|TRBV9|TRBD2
TGTGCCAGCAGCGTAGGCGGCGGGGGGGCGAGAGAGCAGTACTTC
CASSVGGGGAREQYF
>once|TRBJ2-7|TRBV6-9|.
TGTGCCAGCAGTTATTCGCCCCGGCGGGGGCACCAGTACTTC
CASSYSPRRGHQYF
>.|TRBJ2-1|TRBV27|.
TGTGCCAGCAGTTCACCGGGACAAGAGCAGTTCTTC
CASSSPGQEQFF
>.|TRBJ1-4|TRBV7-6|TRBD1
TGTGCCAGTAGCTTACGTACAGGGGGATATACTAATGAAAAACTGTTTTTT
CASSLRTGGYTNEKLFF
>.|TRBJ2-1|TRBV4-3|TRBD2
TGCGCCAGCAGCCAAGATGAGGGACTAGCTCCAACCAATGAGCAGTTCTTC
CASSQDEGLAPTNEQFF
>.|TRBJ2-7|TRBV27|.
TGTGCCAGCAGTTTAGTCCCGGGGGCCTACGAGCAGTACTTC
CASSLVPGAYEQYF
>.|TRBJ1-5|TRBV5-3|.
TGTGCCAGAAGCAGCCTAACCGGTCACTACAATCAGCCCCAGCATTTT
CARSSLTGHYNQPQHF
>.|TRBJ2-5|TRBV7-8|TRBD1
TGTGCGGCGGCGGGACAGGGGTTTGCGGTGACCCAGTACTTC
CAAAGQGFAVTQYF
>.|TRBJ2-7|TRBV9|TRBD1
TGTGCCAGCAGCTCATCGGGACAGCCGGGTTACGAGCAGTACTTC
CASSSSGQPGYEQYF
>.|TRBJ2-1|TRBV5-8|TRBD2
TGTGCCAGCCAACTACTAGCGGGGGGTCGATATGGCTCCTACAATGAGCAGTTCTTC
CASQLLAGGRYGSYNEQFF
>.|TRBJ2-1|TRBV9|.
TGTGCCAGCAGCGTCAGCGGGTTATCCTACAATGAGCAGTTCTTC
CASSVSGLSYNEQFF
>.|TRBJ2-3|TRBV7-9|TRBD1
TGTGCCAGCAGCTTGGACGGACAGGGGGCGAGCACAGATACGCAGTATTTT
CASSLDGQGASTDTQYF
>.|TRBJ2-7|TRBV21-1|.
TGTGCCAGCAGCAAAGCGCTTTTCTCGTTTCGGGCGGGAAGCTCCTACGAGCAGTACTTC
CASSKALFSFRAGSSYEQYF
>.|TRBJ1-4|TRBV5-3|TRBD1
TGTGCCAGCAGCGCCGGACAGGGGACTAGTAAACTGTTTTTT
CASSAGQGTSKLFF
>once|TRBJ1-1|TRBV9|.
TGTGCCAGCAGCGCATTGGAGATACCTGAAGCTTTCTTT
CASSALEIPEAFF
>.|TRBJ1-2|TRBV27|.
TGTGCCAGCAGTTTAGGTACTACCTATGGCTACACCTTC
CASSLGTTYGYTF
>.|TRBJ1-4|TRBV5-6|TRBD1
TGTGCCAGCAGCTTAAACCCGGGACAGTATAATAATGAAAAACTGTTTTTT
CASSLNPGQYNNEKLFF
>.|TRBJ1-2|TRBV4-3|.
TGCGCCAGCAGCCACAACGCTGCATCGGGAGGCTATGGCTACACCTTC
CASSHNAASGGYGYTF
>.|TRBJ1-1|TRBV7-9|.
TGTGCCAGCAGCTTTCAACTTAGGGACAAAGCTTTCTTT
CASSFQLRDKAFF
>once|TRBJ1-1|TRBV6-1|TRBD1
TGTGCCAGCAGTGCGGGACAGGGGAACACTGAAGCTTTCTTT
CASSAGQGNTEAFF
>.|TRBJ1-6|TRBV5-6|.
TGTGCCAGCAGCTTGGCGGGGTATAATTCACCCCTCCACTTT
CASSLAGYNSPLHF
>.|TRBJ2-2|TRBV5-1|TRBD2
TGCGCCAGCGGGGGGGAGACCGGGGAGCTGTTTTTT
CASGGETGELFF
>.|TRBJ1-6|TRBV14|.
TGTGCCAGCAGCCCGAGATCCTATAATTCACCCCTCCACTTT
CASSPRSYNSPLHF
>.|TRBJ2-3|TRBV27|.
TGTGCCAGCAGTTTAGGTCAGTCCACAGATACGCAGTATTTT
CASSLGQSTDTQYF
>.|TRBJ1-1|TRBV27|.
TGTGCCAGCAGCCTACAGGGGAACACTGAAGCTTTCTTT
CASSLQGNTEAFF
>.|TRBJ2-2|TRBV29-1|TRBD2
TGCAGCGTCGACTACGGGATACTAGCGGGGGGGTGGTCCACCGGGGAGCTGTTTTTT
CSVDYGILAGGWSTGELFF
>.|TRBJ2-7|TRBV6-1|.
TGTGCCAGCAGTGACCCGGCGGAGCACCACGAGCAGTACTTC
CASSDPAEHHEQYF
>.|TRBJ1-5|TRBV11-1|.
TGTGCCAGCAGTGATCCCGGGACTGATCAGCCCCAGCATTTT
CASSDPGTDQPQHF
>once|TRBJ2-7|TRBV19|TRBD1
TGTGCCAGTAGTATAGCCGGCAGGGGGTCGTACGAGCAGTACTTC
CASSIAGRGSYEQYF
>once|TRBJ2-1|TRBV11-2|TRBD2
TGTGCCAGCAGAGGGTGGTCTAGCGGGGGCCAGACCTCCTACAATGAGCAGTTCTTC
CASRGWSSGGQTSYNEQFF
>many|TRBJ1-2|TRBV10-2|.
TGCGCCAGCAGGAACAGGCAGGGGATTGATGGCTACACCTTC
CASRNRQGIDGYTF
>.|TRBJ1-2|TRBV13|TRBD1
TGTGCCAGCAGCGGAAGACAGGGGGCGCGACGAGGCTACACCTTC
CASSGRQGARRGYTF
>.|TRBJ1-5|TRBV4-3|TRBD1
TGCGCCAGCAGCCAGGGACAGGGGAATCAGCCCCAGCATTTT
CASSQGQGNQPQHF
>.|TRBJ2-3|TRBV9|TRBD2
TGTGCCAGCAGCACCAGCGGGGTGGATAGCACAGATACGCAGTATTTT
CASSTSGVDSTDTQYF
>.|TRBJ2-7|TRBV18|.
TGTGCCAGCTCACCACCTTCCAGTTACGAGCAGTACTTC
CASSPPSSYEQYF
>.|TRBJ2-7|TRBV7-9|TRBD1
TGTGCCAGCAATCCCGGGACAGGGTTCGAGCAGTACTTC
CASNPGTGFEQYF
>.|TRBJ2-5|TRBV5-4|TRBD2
TGTGCCAGCAGCCTGGGGGCGGGGGGCCCTTTAGTAGAGACCCAGTACTTC
CASSLGAGGPLVETQYF